One and the same sample provided the 22 T cell receptor beta chains below, sequenced in a study of shared clonotypes between healthy human individuals. Repertoires were generated with immunoSEQ multiplex PCR, while TCRdb's copy carries only in-frame clones and drops some. The data contain approximately 2.5 million clones, 90% to 95% of them seen just once; the ten biggest clones take up around 0.37%. The material sequenced was naive CD4+ T cells from PBMCs. As for subset: CD45RA+ positively selected. These receptors were obtained from a young man in good health. Some clones in this sample may be carry-over from other donors' samples.

This clone occurred a few times. The chain joins TRBV4-2 to TRBJ1-2; D is possibly TRBD1 (5 bases). Germline assignment: CDR1 LGHNA and CDR2 YNFKEQ. The CDR3 has 15 residues. V shed 4 bases and J shed 4 bases, with 16 bases lying between them. CDR3 DNA: TGTGCCAGCAGCCCGTCGTTGGGGGGAGGCTATGGCTACACCTTC. Residues: CASSPSLGGGYGYTF.

The V call is TRBV18, the J call TRBJ1-1; D remains unclear. The germline V and J ends were trimmed by 5 bases and 6 bases, with 7 bases remaining between them. Germline values: CDR1 KGHSH, CDR2 LQKENI. CDR3 length equals 11 residues. CDR3 protein: CASSGFPEAFF. As DNA, the CDR3 is TGTGCCAGCTCAGGTTTCCCTGAAGCTTTCTTT.

The chain uses TRBV4-1 and TRBJ2-1; TRBD2 aligns across 7 bases. J lost 0 bases, V lost 3 bases, and 5 bases had no gene match. The CDR3 spans 16 residues. From germline, CDR1 is MGHRA and CDR2 YSYEKL. The CDR3 loop reads CASSHPLASSYNEQFF. The CDR3 DNA is TGCGCCAGCAGCCACCCACTAGCGAGCTCCTACAATGAGCAGTTCTTC.

The genes are TRBV2 and TRBJ1-1, with 8 bases matching TRBD1. Germline CDR1 SNHLY, CDR2 FYNNEI. The junction had 2 bases not matched to a gene; V was cut back by 8 bases and J by 0 bases. The CDR3 is made up of 13 amino acids. The CDR3 coding sequence is TGTGCCAGCCGGGACAGGATGAACACTGAAGCTTTCTTT. Translating it yields CASRDRMNTEAFF.

This chain joins TRBV27 and TRBJ2-6; D not resolved. The V end lost 4 bases, the J end lost 2 bases, and 15 bases lay between the germline ends. The CDR3 sequence is 17 residues long. Germline CDR1 and CDR2: MNHEY and SMNVEV (reference sequence). The CDR3 sequence is CASSYGRYSPGANVLTF. The CDR3 DNA follows: TGTGCCAGCAGTTATGGCAGGTACTCCCCTGGGGCCAACGTCCTGACTTTC.

This clone was seen just once. The same CDR3 arises from other DNA sequences in this sample as well. The rearrangement joins TRBV29-1 to TRBJ2-7, with D perhaps TRBD1 (5 bases). The V and J ends lost 4 bases and 1 base respectively, with 11 bases between them. Germline CDR1 is SQVTM and CDR2 is ANQGSEA. The CDR3 loop spans 13 amino acids. The CDR3 DNA reads TGCAGCGTTGCGGGCAGGGCTTCCTACGAGCAGTACTTC. Its protein is CSVAGRASYEQYF.

This clone has only one observation. The J gene is TRBJ2-2, the V gene TRBV10-1; no definite D call. V was cut by 8 bases and J by 2 bases, with 12 bases left in between. CDR1 and CDR2 (germline): WNHNN, SYGVQD (reference sequence). There are 14 residues in the CDR3. CDR3 DNA sequence: TGCGCCAGCTCCCCCTACGTAAACACCGGGGAGCTGTTTTTT. Translating it yields CASSPYVNTGELFF.

This clone was seen only once. CDR3 sequence reads: CASSILAGGEKLFF. Written as DNA, the CDR3 is TGTGCCAGTAGTATATTGGCCGGAGGTGAAAAACTGTTTTTT. This rearrangement joins TRBV19 to TRBJ1-4; D gene unclear. The CDR3 has 14 residues. Germline V gene sequence: CDR1 LNHDA, CDR2 SQIVND (reference sequence). The ends were cut back, 2 bases at V and 7 bases at J, with 11 bases in the middle.

The chain combines TRBV27 with TRBJ1-3, with TRBD1 as a possible D gene (6 bases). The CDR3 covers 14 residues. Germline assignment: CDR1 MNHEY and CDR2 SMNVEV (reference sequence). V dropped 5 bases and J dropped 8 bases, with 16 bases sitting between them. The CDR3 here is CASSQSGTLDTIYF. CDR3 sequence (DNA): TGTGCCAGCAGTCAATCCGGGACATTGGACACCATATATTTT.

The gene calls are TRBV6-5 and TRBJ2-5; 9 bases are a match to TRBD2. Gene TRBJ2-7 matches the end of the DNA better, so the J call may be wrong. CDR1 MNHEY and CDR2 SVGAGI come from the germline V gene. This CDR3 has 14 amino acids. The CDR3 bases are TGTGCCAGCAGCCCCATAGCGGGAGCCTACGAGCAGTACTTC. Its translation: CASSPIAGAYEQYF.

The chain carries TRBV7-9 and TRBJ2-1; D is possibly TRBD2 (5 bases). The V end was cut by 1 base, the J end by 9 bases, with 10 bases between. CDR1 SEHNR and CDR2 FQNEAQ come from the germline V gene (reference sequence). The CDR3 contains 13 residues. CDR3 region: CASSLDVGSEQFF. CDR3 in DNA: TGTGCCAGCAGCTTAGATGTGGGGAGTGAGCAGTTCTTC. The whole variable domain, filled in from reference TRBV7-9 and TRBJ2-1, reads DTGVSQNPRHKITKRGQNVTFRCDPISEHNRLYWYRQTLGQGPEFLTYFQNEAQLEKSRLLSDRFSAERPKGSFSTLEIQRTEQGDSAMYLCASSLDVGSEQFFGPGTRLTVL.

The chain is built from TRBV9 and TRBJ2-3, with TRBD2 identical over 11 bases. Germline CDR1 is SGDLS and CDR2 is YYNGEE. This CDR3 region has 17 residues. The V and J ends lost 8 bases and 3 bases, in that order; junction bases with no gene match: 14. CDR3 nucleotide sequence: TGTGCCAGACCCGTAGCGGGAGGGCGTGAACGGACAGATACGCAGTATTTT. It translates to CARPVAGGRERTDTQYF. The full variable domain, rest sourced from reference TRBV9 and TRBJ2-3, is DSGVTQTPKHLITATGQRVTLRCSPRSGDLSVYWYQQSLDQGLQFLIQYYNGEERAKGNILERFSAQQFPDLHSELNLSSLELGDSALYFCARPVAGGRERTDTQYFGPGTRLTVL.

V gene TRBV7-2 combines with J gene TRBJ2-7; D might be TRBD2 (7 bases). The CDR3 length is 13 residues. CDR1 and CDR2 from the germline V gene are SGHTA and FQGNSA. V lost 10 bases, J lost 1 base, and 14 bases lay in between. The CDR3 DNA is TGTGCCATAGGGGGGGACAAGTCCTACGAGCAGTACTTC. Translated, it gives CAIGGDKSYEQYF.

The V and J genes are TRBV5-1 and TRBJ1-3; the D is unclear. The CDR3 totals 13 residues. Trimming removed 7 bases at V and 4 bases at J, with 12 bases between. Germline assignment: CDR1 SGHRS and CDR2 YFSETQ. The CDR3 protein is CASAEELGNTIYF. CDR3 DNA sequence: TGCGCCAGCGCCGAAGAACTCGGAAACACCATATATTTT.

This sequence joins TRBV18 and TRBJ1-3; maybe TRBD1 (6 bases). Germline V CDR1 and CDR2: KGHSH, LQKENI. V was pared by 2 bases and J by 0 bases, with 8 bases between. This CDR3 region has 15 residues. Here the CDR3 DNA reads TGTGCCAGCTCACCAACAGGGTTCTCTGGAAACACCATATATTTT. Amino acid sequence: CASSPTGFSGNTIYF.

This clone has only one observation. The J gene is TRBJ2-1, the V gene TRBV7-3, with 10 positions matching TRBD2. In germline, CDR1 is SGHTA, CDR2 FQGTGA. The V segment lost 5 bases and the J segment 9 bases; nucleotides outside the gene matches: 10. This CDR3 is 15 amino acids long. The CDR3 DNA sequence: TGTGCCAGCAGCCCCGGCAGCGGGAGGGCCGGTGAGCAGTTCTTC. It translates to CASSPGSGRAGEQFF.

V gene TRBV19 combines with J gene TRBJ2-3, with D tentatively TRBD2 (6 bases). This CDR3 is built from 16 residues. The V end was cut by 1 base, the J end by 0 bases, with 11 bases between. The germline gives CDR1 LNHDA, CDR2 SQIVND (reference sequence). CDR3 bases: TGTGCCAGTAGTATAGCAACTAGCCGGAGCACAGATACGCAGTATTTT. This encodes CASSIATSRSTDTQYF.

The chain combines TRBV5-1 with TRBJ2-1; D tentatively fits TRBD1 or TRBD2 (5 bases each). The V end was cut by 0 bases, the J end by 5 bases, with 12 bases between. CDR3 length equals 15 residues. Germline CDR1 SGHRS, CDR2 YFSETQ. The CDR3 sequence is CASSLATGPNNEQFF. In DNA form, the CDR3 reads TGCGCCAGCAGCTTGGCGACGGGACCCAACAATGAGCAGTTCTTC.

This sequence joins TRBV30 and TRBJ2-3; 7 bases agree with TRBD1. The CDR3 has 16 amino acids. V dropped 1 base and J dropped 1; count of bases not matched to a gene: 8. The germline CDR1 and CDR2 sequences are GTSNPN and SVGIG (reference sequence). The CDR3 DNA follows: TGTGCCTGGAGTGGGACAGGCGCGGATGGCACAGATACGCAGTATTTT. Protein sequence: CAWSGTGADGTDTQYF. Complete variable domain (other parts from reference TRBV30 and TRBJ2-3): SQTIHQWPATLVQPVGSPLSLECTVEGTSNPNLYWYRQAAGRGLQLLFYSVGIGQISSEVPQNLSASRPQDRQFILSSKKLLLSDSGFYLCAWSGTGADGTDTQYFGPGTRLTVL.

The rearrangement joins TRBV5-6 to TRBJ2-1; D gene ambiguous. The CDR3 is made up of 13 amino acids. V lost 0 bases and J lost 12, with 13 bases in between. Germline CDR1 and CDR2: SGHDT and YYEEEE. The CDR3 nucleotides are TGTGCCAGCAGCTTGGTCTCGGCCCCTTCGCAGTTCTTC. Residues: CASSLVSAPSQFF.

The gene calls are TRBV28 and TRBJ2-5, with 7 bases aligning to TRBD2. The CDR3 runs to 16 residues. Trimming removed 1 base from V and 1 base from J; junction bases left unmatched: 6. CDR1 is MDHEN, CDR2 SYDVKM, per germline. Here the CDR3 DNA reads TGTGCCAGCAGTTTATCCCAGGGAGGGGCCCAAGAGACCCAGTACTTC. Its translation is CASSLSQGGAQETQYF.

The rearrangement joins TRBV7-6 to TRBJ1-4; TRBD1 agrees at 8 bases. The CDR3 covers 20 residues. V shed 4 bases and J 3 bases; nucleotides not matched to a gene: 19. Germline CDR1 reads SGHVS; CDR2 reads FNYEAQ. The CDR3 nucleotides read TGTGCCAGCAGCTCGCTCTCCGGACAGGGTTTGCTTCTGGCTAATGAAAAACTGTTTTTT. Its translation: CASSSLSGQGLLLANEKLFF.